These 10 T cell receptor beta chains share one sample of origin, sequenced in a study of blood T cell repertoires in COVID-19. Data came from immunoSEQ multiplex PCR; TCRdb stores just in-frame clones and leaves some out. The sample yields 150,000 to 200,000 clones, 86% seen once. What was sequenced was peripheral blood. The receptors derive from an elderly woman in a cohort sampled during active or convalescent COVID-19.

Only one count was recorded for this clone. V and J are TRBV6-6 and TRBJ2-2; D is unclear. The germline V gene has CDR1 MNHNY and CDR2 SVGAGI (reference sequence). The germline V and J ends were trimmed by 4 bases and 0 bases, with 3 bases remaining between them. This CDR3 has 13 residues. CDR3 in DNA: TGTGCCAGCAGTTCAGCGAACACCGGGGAGCTGTTTTTT. This encodes CASSSANTGELFF.

The J gene is TRBJ1-1, the V gene TRBV6-5; D might be TRBD1 (6 bases). Trimming pared 5 bases from V and 4 bases from J, leaving 17 bases between. This CDR3 comprises 15 residues. Germline V gene sequence: CDR1 MNHEY, CDR2 SVGAGI. In DNA, the CDR3 is TGTGCCAGCAGTAACCACAGGAGAGGGGGCACTGAAGCTTTCTTT. Residues: CASSNHRRGGTEAFF.

This clone showed up just a few times. The rearrangement joins TRBV3-1 (or the pseudogene TRBV3-2) to TRBJ2-2, with 7 bases aligning to TRBD2. Germline assignment: CDR1 LGHDT and CDR2 YNNKEL (reference sequence). The trim removed 4 bases at V and 0 bases at J, leaving 5 bases unmatched. The CDR3 consists of 16 residues. CDR3 DNA: TGTGCCAGCAGCCGGCTGGGACTAACGAACACCGGGGAGCTGTTTTTT. Protein: CASSRLGLTNTGELFF.

This clone was counted a single time. The V gene is TRBV5-1, the J gene TRBJ2-4; D remains ambiguous. V was shortened by 4 bases and J by 4 bases, with 15 bases between the two germline ends. Germline V lookup: CDR1 SGHRS, CDR2 YFSETQ. The CDR3 runs 15 residues. CDR3 sequence (DNA): TGCGCCAGCAGCCATCCTGGCAGTTCAAAAAACATTCAGTACTTC. Encoded protein: CASSHPGSSKNIQYF.

This rearrangement joins TRBV28 to TRBJ1-2, with D unresolved. Per germline, CDR1 MDHEN and CDR2 SYDVKM. The CDR3 is 15 amino acids. V lost 2 bases and J 6 bases, leaving 16 bases between the germline ends. This CDR3 reads CASSLRSSRVNGYTF. In nucleotides, the CDR3 is TGTGCCAGCAGTTTAAGAAGTTCGCGGGTTAATGGCTACACCTTC.

This clone was seen more than once but under ten times. The V call is TRBV6-5, the J call TRBJ2-1; 10 positions agree with TRBD2. CDR3 size: 15 residues. In germline, CDR1 is MNHEY, CDR2 SVGAGI. J lost 5 bases, V lost 6 bases, and 7 bases had no gene match. The CDR3 spells CASRRSGRADNEQFF. CDR3 sequence (DNA): TGTGCCAGCAGAAGAAGCGGGAGGGCCGACAATGAGCAGTTCTTC.

The chain has TRBV7-9 and TRBJ2-1, with 10 nucleotides matching TRBD2. This CDR3 comprises 19 residues. Trimming at V came to 1 base and at J to 1 base, leaving 10 bases not matched to a gene. Germline V gene sequence: CDR1 SEHNR, CDR2 FQNEAQ (reference sequence). The CDR3 protein is CASSLGSLAGARSYNEQFF. The CDR3 DNA follows: TGTGCCAGCAGCTTAGGTAGCCTAGCGGGAGCCCGTTCCTACAATGAGCAGTTCTTC.

This clone was picked up one time. The rearrangement uses TRBV5-1 and TRBJ1-5, with TRBD1 matching over 9 bases. The germline gives CDR1 SGHRS, CDR2 YFSETQ. This CDR3 has 15 residues. V was pared by 4 bases and J by 1 base, with 3 bases of the junction left unmatched. The CDR3: CASSTTGGSNQPQHF. CDR3 in DNA: TGCGCCAGCAGCACGACAGGGGGGAGCAATCAGCCCCAGCATTTT.

V is TRBV25-1 and J is TRBJ1-2, with D possibly being TRBD1 (5 bases). Germline values: CDR1 MGHDK, CDR2 SYGVNS. Trimming stripped 4 bases from V and 3 bases from J, with 9 bases between. The CDR3 contains 13 residues. The CDR3 loop reads CASSGTGDYGYTF. CDR3 DNA: TGTGCCAGCAGTGGGACGGGGGACTATGGCTACACCTTC.

The rearrangement uses TRBV15 and TRBJ1-2, with a possible D match to TRBD1 (5 bases). CDR3 length equals 14 residues. Trimming removed 0 bases at V and 4 bases at J, with 9 bases between. CDR1 and CDR2 (germline): LNHNV, YYDKDF (reference sequence). The CDR3 sequence is CATSRDVQGYGYTF. CDR3 DNA sequence: TGTGCCACCAGCAGAGATGTGCAGGGCTATGGCTACACCTTC.